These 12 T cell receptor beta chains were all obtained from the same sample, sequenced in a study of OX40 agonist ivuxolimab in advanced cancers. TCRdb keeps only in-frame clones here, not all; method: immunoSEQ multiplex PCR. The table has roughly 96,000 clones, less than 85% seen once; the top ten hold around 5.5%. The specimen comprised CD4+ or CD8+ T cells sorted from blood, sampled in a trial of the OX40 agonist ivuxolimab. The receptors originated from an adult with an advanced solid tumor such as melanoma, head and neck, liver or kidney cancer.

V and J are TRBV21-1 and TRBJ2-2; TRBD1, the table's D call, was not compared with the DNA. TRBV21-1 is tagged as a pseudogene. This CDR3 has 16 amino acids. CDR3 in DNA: TGTGCCAGCAGGAACTTAACAGGGTATCGCACCGGGGAGCTGTTTTTT. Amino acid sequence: CASRNLTGYRTGELFF.

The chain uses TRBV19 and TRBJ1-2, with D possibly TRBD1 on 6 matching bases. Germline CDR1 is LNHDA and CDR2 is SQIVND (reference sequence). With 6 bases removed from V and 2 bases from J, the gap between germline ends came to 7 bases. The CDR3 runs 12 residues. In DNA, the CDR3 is TGTGCCAGTAGAGGGGGGAACTATGGCTACACCTTC. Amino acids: CASRGGNYGYTF. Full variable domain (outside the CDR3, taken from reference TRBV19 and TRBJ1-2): DGGITQSPKYLFRKEGQNVTLSCEQNLNHDAMYWYRQDPGQGLRLIYYSQIVNDFQKGDIAEGYSVSREKKESFPLTVTSAQKNPTAFYLCASRGGNYGYTFGSGTRLTVV.

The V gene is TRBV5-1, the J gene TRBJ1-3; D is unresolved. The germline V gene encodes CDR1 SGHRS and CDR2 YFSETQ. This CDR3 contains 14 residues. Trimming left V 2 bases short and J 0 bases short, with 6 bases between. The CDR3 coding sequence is TGCGCCAGCAGCTTTGGTGGCTCTGGAAACACCATATATTTT. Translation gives CASSFGGSGNTIYF.

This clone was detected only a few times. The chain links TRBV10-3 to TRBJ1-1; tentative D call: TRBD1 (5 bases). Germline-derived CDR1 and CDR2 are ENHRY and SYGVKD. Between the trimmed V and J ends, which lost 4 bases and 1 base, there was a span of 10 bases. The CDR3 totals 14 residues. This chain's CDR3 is CAISGGGTNTEAFF. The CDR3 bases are TGTGCCATCAGTGGGGGGGGGACGAACACTGAAGCTTTCTTT.

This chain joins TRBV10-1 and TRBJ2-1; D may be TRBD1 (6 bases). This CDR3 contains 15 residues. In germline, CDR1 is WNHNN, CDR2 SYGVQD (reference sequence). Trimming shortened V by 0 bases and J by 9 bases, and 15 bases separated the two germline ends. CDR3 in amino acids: CASSESKTGLREQFF. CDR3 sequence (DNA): TGCGCCAGCAGTGAGTCAAAGACAGGCCTCCGTGAGCAGTTCTTC.

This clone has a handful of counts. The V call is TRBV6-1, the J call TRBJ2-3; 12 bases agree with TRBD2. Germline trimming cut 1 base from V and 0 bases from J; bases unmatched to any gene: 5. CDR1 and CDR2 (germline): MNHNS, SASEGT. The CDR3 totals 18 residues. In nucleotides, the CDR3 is TGTGCCAGCAGTGAAGTACTAGCGGGGGGCGGTAGCACAGATACGCAGTATTTT. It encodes CASSEVLAGGGSTDTQYF.

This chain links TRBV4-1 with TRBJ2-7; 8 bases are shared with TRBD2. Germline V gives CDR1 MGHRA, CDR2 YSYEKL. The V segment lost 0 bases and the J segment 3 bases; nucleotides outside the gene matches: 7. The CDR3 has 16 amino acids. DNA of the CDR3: TGCGCCAGCAGCCAAGATTTAGCGGGGATCCTCTACGAGCAGTACTTC. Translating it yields CASSQDLAGILYEQYF.

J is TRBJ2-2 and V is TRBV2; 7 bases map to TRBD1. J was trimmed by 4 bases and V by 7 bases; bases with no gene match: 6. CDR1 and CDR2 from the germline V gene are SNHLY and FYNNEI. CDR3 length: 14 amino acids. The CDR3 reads CASKTTGFTGELFF. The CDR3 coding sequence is TGTGCCAGCAAAACGACAGGGTTCACCGGGGAGCTGTTTTTT.

The CDR3 DNA is TGTGCCAGTAGTGAAAATGGGGGAATCAGCAATCAGCCCCAGCATTTT. Residues: CASSENGGISNQPQHF. The chain is built from TRBV19 and TRBJ1-5; D perhaps matches TRBD1 (5 bases). This CDR3 comprises 16 residues. V dropped 5 bases and J dropped 1 base, with 15 bases sitting between them. Germline values: CDR1 LNHDA, CDR2 SQIVND (reference sequence).

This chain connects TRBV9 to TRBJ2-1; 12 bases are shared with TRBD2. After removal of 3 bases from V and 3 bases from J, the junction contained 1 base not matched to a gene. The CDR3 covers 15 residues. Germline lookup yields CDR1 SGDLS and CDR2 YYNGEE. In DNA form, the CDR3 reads TGTGCCAGCAGCGGGACTAGCGGGGACTACAATGAGCAGTTCTTC. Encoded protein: CASSGTSGDYNEQFF.

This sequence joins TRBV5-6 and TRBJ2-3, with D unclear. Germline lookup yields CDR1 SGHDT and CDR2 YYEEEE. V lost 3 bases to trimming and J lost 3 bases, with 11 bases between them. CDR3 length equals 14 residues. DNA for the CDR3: TGTGCCAGCAGCTCCCTCCCCGGGACAGATACGCAGTATTTT. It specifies CASSSLPGTDTQYF.

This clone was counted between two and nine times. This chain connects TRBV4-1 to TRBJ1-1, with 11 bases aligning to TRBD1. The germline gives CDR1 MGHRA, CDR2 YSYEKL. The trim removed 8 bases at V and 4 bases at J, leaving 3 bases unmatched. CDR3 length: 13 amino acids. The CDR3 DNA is TGCGCCAGCGGACAGGGGGCGCCCACTGAAGCTTTCTTT. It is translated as CASGQGAPTEAFF.